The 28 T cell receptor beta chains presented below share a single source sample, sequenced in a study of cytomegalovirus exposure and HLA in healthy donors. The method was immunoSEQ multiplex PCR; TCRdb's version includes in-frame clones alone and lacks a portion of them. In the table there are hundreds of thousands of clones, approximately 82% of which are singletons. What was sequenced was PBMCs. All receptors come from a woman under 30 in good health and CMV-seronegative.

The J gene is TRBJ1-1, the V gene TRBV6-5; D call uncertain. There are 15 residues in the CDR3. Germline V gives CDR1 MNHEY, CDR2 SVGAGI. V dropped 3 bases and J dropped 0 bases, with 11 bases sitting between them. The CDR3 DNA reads TGTGCCAGCAGTTATGACCGAAAACTGAACACTGAAGCTTTCTTT. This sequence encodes CASSYDRKLNTEAFF.

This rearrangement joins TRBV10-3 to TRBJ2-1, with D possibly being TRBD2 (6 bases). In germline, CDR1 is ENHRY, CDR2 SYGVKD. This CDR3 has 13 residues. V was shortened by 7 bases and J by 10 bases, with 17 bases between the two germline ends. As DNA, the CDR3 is TGTGCCATCAAGCCCGGTGGGGGGTCCGAGCAGTTCTTC. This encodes CAIKPGGGSEQFF.

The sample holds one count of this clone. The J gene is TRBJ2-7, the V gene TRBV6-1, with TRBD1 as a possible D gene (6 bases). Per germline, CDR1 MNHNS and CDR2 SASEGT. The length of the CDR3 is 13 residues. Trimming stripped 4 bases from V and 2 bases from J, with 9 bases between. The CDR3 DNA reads TGTGCCAGCAGTGGGACAGCAGCCTACGAGCAGTACTTC. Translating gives CASSGTAAYEQYF.

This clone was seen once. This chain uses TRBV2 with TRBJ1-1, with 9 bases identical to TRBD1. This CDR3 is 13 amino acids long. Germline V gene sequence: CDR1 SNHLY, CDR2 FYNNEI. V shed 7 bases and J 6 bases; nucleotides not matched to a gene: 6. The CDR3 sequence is CASTTDRGAEAFF. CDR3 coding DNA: TGTGCCAGCACTACGGACAGGGGCGCTGAAGCTTTCTTT.

CDR3 sequence: CASSLAGGQGINGYTF. The CDR3 bases are TGCGCCAGCAGCTTGGCAGGCGGGCAGGGCATTAATGGCTACACCTTC. V usage is TRBV5-1 and J usage is TRBJ1-2; a possible D gene is TRBD1 (5 bases). CDR3 length: 16 residues. In germline, CDR1 is SGHRS, CDR2 YFSETQ. Between the trimmed V and J ends, which lost 0 bases and 6 bases, there was a span of 18 bases.

The CDR3 DNA follows: TGTGCCAGCAGTTCAGGGAGCACAGGGAATCAGCCCCAGCATTTT. Protein sequence: CASSSGSTGNQPQHF. This chain links TRBV25-1 with TRBJ1-5; perhaps TRBD1 as D (6 bases). Germline V gene data show CDR1 as MGHDK and CDR2 as SYGVNS. Trimming shortened V by 5 bases and J by 4 bases, and 15 bases separated the two germline ends. The CDR3 loop spans 15 amino acids.

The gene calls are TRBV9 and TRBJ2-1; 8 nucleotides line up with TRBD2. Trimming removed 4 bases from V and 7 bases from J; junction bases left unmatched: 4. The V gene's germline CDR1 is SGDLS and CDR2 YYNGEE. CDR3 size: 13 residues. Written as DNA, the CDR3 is TGTGCCAGCAGCATAGCGGGGTATAATGAGCAGTTCTTC. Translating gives CASSIAGYNEQFF.

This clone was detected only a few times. The CDR3 loop is CASSLAASGRGEQYF. For the CDR3, the DNA is TGTGCCAGCAGTTTAGCGGCTAGCGGGAGGGGCGAGCAGTACTTC. The rearrangement joins TRBV27 to TRBJ2-7, with 12 bases fitting TRBD2. This CDR3 has 15 residues. V lost 2 bases and J lost 6; bases outside the gene matches: 5. Germline values: CDR1 MNHEY, CDR2 SMNVEV (reference sequence).

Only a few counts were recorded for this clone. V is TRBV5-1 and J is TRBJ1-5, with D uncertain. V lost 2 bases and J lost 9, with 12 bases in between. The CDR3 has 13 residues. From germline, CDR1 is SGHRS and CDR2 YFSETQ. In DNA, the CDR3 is TGCGCCAGCAGCTTAGACACCGGCGGGCCCCAGCATTTT. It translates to CASSLDTGGPQHF. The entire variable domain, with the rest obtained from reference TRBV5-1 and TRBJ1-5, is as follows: KAGVTQTPRYLIKTRGQQVTLSCSPISGHRSVSWYQQTPGQGLQFLFEYFSETQRNKGNFPGRFSGRQFSNSRSEMNVSTLELGDSALYLCASSLDTGGPQHFGDGTRLSIL.

The CDR3 DNA reads TGTGCCAGCAGTGAGGGTAGCGGGCCCTCCTACGAGCAGTACTTC. Translated: CASSEGSGPSYEQYF. J is TRBJ2-7 and V is TRBV6-1, with 7 nucleotides matching TRBD2. The CDR3 length is 15 residues. V trimming: 3 bases; J trimming: 0 bases; junction bases outside the gene matches: 5. Germline loops: CDR1 MNHNS, CDR2 SASEGT.

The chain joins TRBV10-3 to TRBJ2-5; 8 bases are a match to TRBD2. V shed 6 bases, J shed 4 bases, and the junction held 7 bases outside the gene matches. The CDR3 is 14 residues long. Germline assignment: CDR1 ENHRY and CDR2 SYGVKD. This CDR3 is CAISLSGGLETQYF. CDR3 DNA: TGTGCCATCAGCCTGAGCGGGGGACTAGAGACCCAGTACTTC.

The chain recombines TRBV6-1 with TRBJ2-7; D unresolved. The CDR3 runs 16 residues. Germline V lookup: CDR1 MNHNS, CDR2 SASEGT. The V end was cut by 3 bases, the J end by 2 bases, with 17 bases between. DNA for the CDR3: TGTGCCAGCAGTGAGGTCTGGGGTCAGGCAACCTACGAGCAGTACTTC. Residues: CASSEVWGQATYEQYF.

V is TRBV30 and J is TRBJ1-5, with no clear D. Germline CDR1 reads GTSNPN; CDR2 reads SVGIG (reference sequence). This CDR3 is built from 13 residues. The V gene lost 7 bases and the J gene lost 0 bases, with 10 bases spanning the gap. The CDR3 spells CASAPDSNQPQHF. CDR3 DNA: TGTGCCTCGGCCCCGGATAGCAATCAGCCCCAGCATTTT.

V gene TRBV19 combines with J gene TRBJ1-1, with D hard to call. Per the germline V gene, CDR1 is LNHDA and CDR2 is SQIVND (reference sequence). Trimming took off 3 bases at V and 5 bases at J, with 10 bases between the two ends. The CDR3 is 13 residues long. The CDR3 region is CASSMSGKTEAFF. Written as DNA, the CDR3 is TGTGCCAGTAGTATGTCCGGGAAAACTGAAGCTTTCTTT.

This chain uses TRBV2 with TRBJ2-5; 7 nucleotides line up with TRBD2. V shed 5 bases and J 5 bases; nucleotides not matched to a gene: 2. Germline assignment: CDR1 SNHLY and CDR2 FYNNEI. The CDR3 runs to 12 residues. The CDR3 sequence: CASSSGGETQYF. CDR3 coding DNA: TGTGCCAGCAGTTCCGGGGGGGAGACCCAGTACTTC.

Written as DNA, the CDR3 is TGTGCCAGCAGTTACCCTACGGGACGCGCAGATACGCAGTATTTT. Its protein is CASSYPTGRADTQYF. J is TRBJ2-3 and V is TRBV6-6, with D perhaps being TRBD1 or TRBD2 (5 bases each). The CDR3 covers 15 residues. V was shortened by 2 bases and J by 4 bases, with 13 bases between the two germline ends. Germline loops: CDR1 MNHNY, CDR2 SVGAGI (reference sequence).

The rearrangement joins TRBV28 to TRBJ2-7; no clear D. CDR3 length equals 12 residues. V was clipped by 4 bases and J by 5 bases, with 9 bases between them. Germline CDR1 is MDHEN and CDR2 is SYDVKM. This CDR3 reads CASSSMVDEQYF. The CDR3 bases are TGTGCCAGCAGTTCGATGGTTGACGAGCAGTACTTC.

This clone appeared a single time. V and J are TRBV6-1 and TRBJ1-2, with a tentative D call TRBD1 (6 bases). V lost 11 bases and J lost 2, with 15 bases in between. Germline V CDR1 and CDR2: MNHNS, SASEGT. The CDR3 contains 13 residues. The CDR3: CASQGHLNYGYTF. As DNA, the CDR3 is TGTGCCTCTCAGGGACACTTGAACTATGGCTACACCTTC.

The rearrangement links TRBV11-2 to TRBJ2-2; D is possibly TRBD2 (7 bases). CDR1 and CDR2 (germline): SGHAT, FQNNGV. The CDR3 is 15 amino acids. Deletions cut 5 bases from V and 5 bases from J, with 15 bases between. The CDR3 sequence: CASSRGALSTGELFF. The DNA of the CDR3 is TGTGCCAGCAGCCGGGGGGCACTATCAACCGGGGAGCTGTTTTTT.

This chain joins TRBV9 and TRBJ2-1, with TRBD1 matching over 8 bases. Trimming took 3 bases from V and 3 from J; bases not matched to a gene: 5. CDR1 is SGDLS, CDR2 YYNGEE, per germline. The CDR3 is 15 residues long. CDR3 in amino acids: CASSAGQGFYNEQFF. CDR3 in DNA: TGTGCCAGCAGCGCCGGACAGGGATTCTACAATGAGCAGTTCTTC.

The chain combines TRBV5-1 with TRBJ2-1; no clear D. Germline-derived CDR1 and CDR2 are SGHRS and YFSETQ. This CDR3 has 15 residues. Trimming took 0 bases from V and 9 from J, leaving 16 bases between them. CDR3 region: CASSLALGFKGEQFF. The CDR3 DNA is TGCGCCAGCAGCTTGGCCTTAGGGTTCAAGGGTGAGCAGTTCTTC.

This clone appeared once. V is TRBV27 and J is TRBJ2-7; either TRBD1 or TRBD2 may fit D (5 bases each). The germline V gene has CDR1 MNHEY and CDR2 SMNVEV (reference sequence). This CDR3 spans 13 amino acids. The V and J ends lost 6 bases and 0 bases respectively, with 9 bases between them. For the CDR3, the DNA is TGTGCCAGCAGGGGGACGGTCTCCTACGAGCAGTACTTC. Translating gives CASRGTVSYEQYF.

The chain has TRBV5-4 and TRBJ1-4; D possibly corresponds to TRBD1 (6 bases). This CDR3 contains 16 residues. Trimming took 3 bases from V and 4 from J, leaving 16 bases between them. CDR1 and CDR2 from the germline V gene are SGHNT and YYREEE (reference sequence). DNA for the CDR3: TGTGCCAGCAGCTCGGTAGAACAGGGACTTAATGAAAAACTGTTTTTT. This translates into CASSSVEQGLNEKLFF. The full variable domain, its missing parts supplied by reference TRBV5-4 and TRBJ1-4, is ETGVTQSPTHLIKTRGQQVTLRCSSQSGHNTVSWYQQALGQGPQFIFQYYREEENGRGNFPPRFSGLQFPNYSSELNVNALELDDSALYLCASSSVEQGLNEKLFFGSGTQLSVL.

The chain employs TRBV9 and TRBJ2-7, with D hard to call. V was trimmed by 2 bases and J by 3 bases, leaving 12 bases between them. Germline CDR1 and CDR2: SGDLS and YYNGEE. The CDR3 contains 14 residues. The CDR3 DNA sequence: TGTGCCAGCAGCGTTGGGCTGCGAAACTACGAGCAGTACTTC. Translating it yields CASSVGLRNYEQYF.

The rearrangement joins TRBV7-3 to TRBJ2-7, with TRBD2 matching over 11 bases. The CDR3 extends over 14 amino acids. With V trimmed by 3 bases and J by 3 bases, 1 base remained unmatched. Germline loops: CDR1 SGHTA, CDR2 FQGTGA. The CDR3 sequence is CASSLTSGDYEQYF. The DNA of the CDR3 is TGTGCCAGCAGCTTGACTAGCGGGGACTACGAGCAGTACTTC.

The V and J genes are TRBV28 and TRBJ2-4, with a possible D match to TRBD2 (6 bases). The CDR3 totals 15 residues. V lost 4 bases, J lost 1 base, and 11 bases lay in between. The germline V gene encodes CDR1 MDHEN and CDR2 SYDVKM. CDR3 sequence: CASSSAGFAKNIQYF. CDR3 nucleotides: TGTGCCAGCAGTTCGGCGGGGTTCGCCAAAAACATTCAGTACTTC.

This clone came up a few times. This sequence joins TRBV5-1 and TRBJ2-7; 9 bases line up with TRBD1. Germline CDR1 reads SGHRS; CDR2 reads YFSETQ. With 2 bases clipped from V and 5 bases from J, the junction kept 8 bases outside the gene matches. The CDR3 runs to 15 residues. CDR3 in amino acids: CASSLRDRDYHEQYF. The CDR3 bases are TGCGCCAGCAGCTTACGGGACAGGGACTACCACGAGCAGTACTTC.

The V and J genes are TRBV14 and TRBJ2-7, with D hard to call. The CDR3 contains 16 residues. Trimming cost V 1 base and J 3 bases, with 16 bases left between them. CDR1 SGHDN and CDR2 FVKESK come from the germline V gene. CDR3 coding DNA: TGTGCCAGCAGCCAAGGCCGTCGATATGGAGTCTACGAGCAGTACTTC. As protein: CASSQGRRYGVYEQYF.